These 20 T cell receptor beta chains were all obtained from the same sample, sequenced in a study of identical twins. One entry per CDR3 protein results from TCRdb running MiXCR on the 5' RACE reads. The table shows 1.5 million to 2 million distinct CDR3 sequences, with less than 35% occurring only once. Sample: cord blood. The receptors stem from a newborn girl in good health.

The rearrangement joins TRBV12-3 or TRBV12-4 to TRBJ1-2; 9 nucleotides line up with TRBD1. Unmatched junction bases numbered 11, after V lost 7 bases and J lost 5 bases. The CDR3 is made up of 15 amino acids. CDR3 coding DNA: TGTGCCAGCATTGGGAACTACAGGGGGCTGTATGGCTACACCTTC. Translating gives CASIGNYRGLYGYTF.

V usage is TRBV19 and J usage is TRBJ2-7; 11 bases fit TRBD1. The V segment lost 3 bases and the J segment 3 bases; nucleotides outside the gene matches: 4. This CDR3 spans 15 amino acids. Per the germline V gene, CDR1 is LNHDA and CDR2 is SQIVND (reference sequence). DNA for the CDR3: TGTGCCAGTAGTATCTCCGGGACAGGGGGCTACGAGCAGTACTTC. It is translated as CASSISGTGGYEQYF.

This clonotype turned up a few times. The genes are TRBV5-5 and TRBJ2-4; TRBD2 agrees at 7 bases. Germline assignment: CDR1 SGHKS and CDR2 YYEKEE (reference sequence). The CDR3 sequence is 15 residues long. V was pared by 0 bases and J by 6 bases, with 6 bases of the junction left unmatched. The CDR3 region is CASSLVGSSGNIQYF. For the CDR3, the DNA is TGTGCCAGCAGCTTGGTTGGGTCTAGCGGAAACATTCAGTACTTC.

The chain links TRBV6-6 to TRBJ1-5; 7 bases are a match to TRBD1. CDR1 is MNHNY, CDR2 SVGAGI, per germline (reference sequence). The V gene end was trimmed by 2 bases and the J gene end by 4 bases; junction bases not matched to a gene: 5. The CDR3 extends over 15 amino acids. The CDR3 DNA is TGTGCCAGCAGTTACCCCGGGACAGAGAATCAGCCCCAGCATTTT. It codes for CASSYPGTENQPQHF.

This clonotype was counted between two and nine times. This rearrangement joins TRBV20-1 to TRBJ2-7; 7 bases line up with TRBD2. Germline V CDR1 and CDR2: DFQATT, SNEGSKA (reference sequence). This CDR3 spans 13 amino acids. Trimming at V came to 5 bases and at J to 4 bases, leaving 8 bases not matched to a gene. The CDR3 is CSAPRSGTYEQYF. The CDR3 coding sequence is TGCAGTGCTCCCCGGAGCGGGACTTACGAGCAGTACTTC.

This chain joins TRBV6-1 and TRBJ2-7; 7 positions match TRBD2. This CDR3 has 14 residues. The germline V gene encodes CDR1 MNHNS and CDR2 SASEGT. The ends lost 3 bases at V and 4 bases at J; junction bases unmatched: 6. Here the CDR3 DNA reads TGTGCCAGCAGTGATCAGGCGGGAGCTTACGAGCAGTACTTC. Translating gives CASSDQAGAYEQYF.

This clonotype was counted only a few times. The rearrangement links TRBV5-1 to TRBJ2-7, with 12 bases matching TRBD2. With V trimmed by 0 bases and J by 0 bases, 4 bases remained unmatched. CDR1 and CDR2 from the germline V gene are SGHRS and YFSETQ. The CDR3 sequence is 17 residues long. The CDR3, as DNA: TGCGCCAGCAGCTTGGGACTAGCGGGAGAGGACTCCTACGAGCAGTACTTC. Its protein is CASSLGLAGEDSYEQYF.

V is TRBV20-1 and J is TRBJ2-1; D is unresolved. V was cut by 1 base and J by 3 bases, with 13 bases left in between. The CDR3 contains 15 residues. Looked up from germline, CDR1 is DFQATT and CDR2 is SNEGSKA (reference sequence). CDR3 DNA sequence: TGCAGTGCTAGAGGTCCGGAGATAGGCTACAATGAGCAGTTCTTC. This sequence encodes CSARGPEIGYNEQFF.

This clonotype was seen a single time. The chain joins TRBV28 to TRBJ1-2; 11 bases agree with TRBD1. The CDR3 extends over 13 amino acids. The V and J ends lost 5 bases and 8 bases, in that order; junction bases with no gene match: 4. In germline, CDR1 is MDHEN, CDR2 SYDVKM. CDR3 loop: CASSKGQGVGYTF. CDR3 sequence (DNA): TGTGCCAGCAGTAAGGGACAGGGGGTCGGCTACACCTTC.

Remarks on this clonotype: An end of the junction differs from the germline gene, which may be a read error. The chain uses TRBV5-6 and TRBJ1-3; possibly TRBD1 for D (5 bases). The CDR3 has 14 amino acids. Per germline, CDR1 SGHDT and CDR2 YYEEEE. CDR3 DNA: TGTGCCAGCAGCTTGCAGGGCTCTGGAAGCACCATATATTTT. Translation: CASSLQGSGSTIYF.

The sample holds a few counts of this clonotype. The chain joins TRBV20-1 to TRBJ2-5; 9 bases line up with TRBD1. CDR3 length: 16 amino acids. Germline V gene sequence: CDR1 DFQATT, CDR2 SNEGSKA (reference sequence). V lost 5 bases, J lost 2 bases, and 12 bases stayed unmatched. This CDR3 is CSAGSLLGQGQETQYF. In DNA, the CDR3 is TGCAGTGCTGGCTCGTTGCTCGGACAGGGGCAAGAGACCCAGTACTTC.

The rearrangement links TRBV6-1 to TRBJ1-5; 9 bases match TRBD1. J gave up 6 bases and V 0 bases, and 3 bases lay outside the gene matches. CDR3 length: 15 residues. Germline loops: CDR1 MNHNS, CDR2 SASEGT. CDR3 coding DNA: TGTGCCAGCAGTGAAGCGACAGGGGGGTTTCAGCCCCAGCATTTT. It encodes CASSEATGGFQPQHF.

The chain is built from TRBV20-1 and TRBJ2-3, with D maybe TRBD2 (7 bases). Germline-derived CDR1 and CDR2 are DFQATT and SNEGSKA (reference sequence). With 4 bases removed from V and 2 bases from J, the gap between germline ends came to 13 bases. The CDR3 has 14 residues. Written as DNA, the CDR3 is TGCAGTGCTACGGCGGGGGCGATCACAGATACGCAGTATTTT. Translated, it gives CSATAGAITDTQYF.

The chain recombines TRBV28 with TRBJ2-3, with D hard to call. This CDR3 spans 16 amino acids. Germline V gene sequence: CDR1 MDHEN, CDR2 SYDVKM. Trimming removed 3 bases at V and 1 base at J, with 14 bases between. CDR3 sequence (DNA): TGTGCCAGCAGTTTTGAGTTCTACGGTCGCACAGATACGCAGTATTTT. Its translation: CASSFEFYGRTDTQYF. The full variable domain, rest sourced from reference TRBV28 and TRBJ2-3, is DVKVTQSSRYLVKRTGEKVFLECVQDMDHENMFWYRQDPGLGLRLIYFSYDVKMKEKGDIPEGYSVSREKKERFSLILESASTNQTSMYLCASSFEFYGRTDTQYFGPGTRLTVL.

The rearrangement uses TRBV2 and TRBJ2-7; possible D gene TRBD1, 6 bases. Germline lookup yields CDR1 SNHLY and CDR2 FYNNEI. The ends were cut back, 8 bases at V and 6 bases at J, with 17 bases in the middle. CDR3 length: 13 amino acids. The CDR3 loop reads CASVQGPRGEQYF. CDR3 DNA sequence: TGTGCCAGCGTCCAGGGTCCCAGGGGCGAGCAGTACTTC.

Details on this clonotype: One base away lies a much larger clone, so this may be a sequencing read error. The gene calls are TRBV4-2 and TRBJ2-1, with 10 nucleotides matching TRBD1. The J call may not be correct, given that the DNA end is closer to TRBJ2-7. CDR1 is LGHNA and CDR2 is YNFKEQ in the germline V gene. This CDR3 region has 16 residues. The CDR3 nucleotides read TGTGCCAGCAGCCAAGAAGACAGGGGGCGAAGAAATGAGCAGTACTTC. This codes for CASSQEDRGRRNEQYF.

This clonotype has just a few counts. This chain uses TRBV4-2 with TRBJ2-4; 13 positions match TRBD2. The closer fit of TRBJ2-7 to the DNA end suggests the J call may be wrong. CDR1 and CDR2 from the germline V gene are LGHNA and YNFKEQ. The CDR3 covers 18 residues. This CDR3 reads CASSQGGLAGVGDYEQYF. The DNA for the CDR3 is TGTGCCAGCAGCCAAGGAGGACTAGCGGGAGTTGGGGACTACGAGCAGTACTTC.

This clonotype was detected ten times or more. CDR3 nucleotide sequence: TGTGCCAGCAGTTCCAAAGGGACCGTCCTCGAGACCCAGTACTTC. This gives the protein CASSSKGTVLETQYF. J is TRBJ2-5 and V is TRBV6-6; either TRBD1 or TRBD2 may fit D (5 bases each). This CDR3 is 15 amino acids long. Germline CDR1 and CDR2: MNHNY and SVGAGI (reference sequence). Between the trimmed V and J ends, which lost 4 bases and 5 bases, there was a span of 17 bases.

The chain combines TRBV7-2 with TRBJ1-2; TRBD1 aligns across 7 bases. V trimming: 5 bases; J trimming: 0 bases; junction bases outside the gene matches: 9. CDR1 is SGHTA, CDR2 FQGNSA, per germline. The CDR3 runs to 16 residues. CDR3 loop: CASSPRRDRANYGYTF. For the CDR3, the DNA is TGTGCCAGCAGCCCCCGCCGGGACAGAGCTAACTATGGCTACACCTTC. Full variable domain (rest looked up from reference TRBV7-2 and TRBJ1-2): GAGVSQSPSNKVTEKGKDVELRCDPISGHTALYWYRQSLGQGLEFLIYFQGNSAPDKSGLPSDRFSAERTGGSVSTLTIQRTQQEDSAVYLCASSPRRDRANYGYTFGSGTRLTVV.

The chain couples TRBV27 to TRBJ1-6; no clear D gene. The CDR3 sequence is 16 residues long. From germline, CDR1 is MNHEY and CDR2 SMNVEV (reference sequence). V dropped 6 bases and J dropped 0 bases, with 12 bases sitting between them. CDR3 sequence (DNA): TGTGCCAGCAGCCGGGGATGGAGCTCCTATAATTCACCCCTCCACTTT. It codes for CASSRGWSSYNSPLHF.